This T cell receptor (beta chain) was sequenced during a study of breast tumors, draining lymph nodes, adjacent tissues. Breast cancer patients provided tissue from their axillary draining lymph nodes. TCRdb passed the multiplex PCR reads through MiXCR, listing each CDR3 protein once. The sample gives around 170,000 distinct CDR3 sequences, roughly a third of which show up once; roughly 4.5% is in the top ten. Study-wide points: Tumor TCR diversity was below lymph nodes but above nontumor tissue.

The germline V and J ends were trimmed by 5 bases and 13 bases, with 20 bases remaining between them. This CDR3 is 13 amino acids long. CDR1 is MDHEN and CDR2 is SYDVKM in the germline V gene. This clonotype appeared a few times. Its antigen is not identified. The source material was axillary lymph node tissue. The chain employs TRBV28 and TRBJ1-2; no definite D call. The TCR comes from a female donor with breast cancer. Some clones in this sample may be carry-over from other donors' samples. The CDR3 reads CASSIGGVLVFTF. The DNA of the CDR3 is TGTGCCAGCAGTATAGGCGGGGTCTTGGTTTTCACCTTC.